Listed below are T cell receptor beta chains from one sample, sequenced in a study of T cell changes during pregnancy in multiple sclerosis. Here immunoSEQ multiplex PCR was the method, and the copy in TCRdb shows in-frame clones only, minus some. The table shows about 81,000 clones, with 90% to 95% occurring only once. Source: peripheral blood, taken in the third trimester of pregnancy. The receptors here all came from a female donor in good health, enrolled as a control in a pregnancy study. CDR3s include the opening cysteine and the closing phenylalanine or tryptophan. D genes are given only for firm matches. Clone size is shown for a subset of rows, as once, few, many or a class of expanded clone.

NA	NA	TRBV5-1	TRBJ2-3	CASSLEQGPRDTQYF	TGCGCCAGCAGCTTGGAGCAGGGCCCACGGGATACGCAGTATTTT
TRBD1	few	TRBV25-1	TRBJ2-3	CASSWGTATDTQYF	TGTGCCAGCAGTTGGGGGACAGCCACAGATACGCAGTATTTT
TRBD2	few	TRBV4-1	TRBJ2-3	CASSQDSSGSGDTQYF	TGCGCCAGCAGCCAAGATAGTAGCGGGAGCGGAGATACGCAGTATTTT
TRBD1	NA	TRBV7-2	TRBJ2-1	CASKRGQGRDNEQFF	TGTGCCAGCAAACGAGGACAGGGGAGGGACAATGAGCAGTTCTTC
NA	NA	TRBV6-5	TRBJ1-2	CASRRQRNSYGYTF	TGTGCCAGCAGACGCCAACGAAACAGCTATGGCTACACCTTC
TRBD1	NA	TRBV19	TRBJ1-1	CASSPRQGAEAFF	TGTGCCAGTAGTCCCCGACAGGGCGCTGAAGCTTTCTTT
TRBD2	NA	TRBV27	TRBJ2-1	CASSLSPPGTTFDEQFF	TGTGCCAGCAGTTTAAGCCCCCCCGGGACTACCTTCGATGAGCAGTTCTTC
TRBD1	NA	TRBV10-3	TRBJ2-7	CAISDPGQGVTYEQYF	TGTGCCATCAGTGACCCGGGACAGGGGGTAACCTACGAGCAGTACTTC
TRBD1	NA	TRBV2	TRBJ2-2	CAYGDRGRTGELFF	TGTGCCTATGGGGACAGGGGGCGGACCGGGGAGCTGTTTTTT
NA	NA	TRBV7-2	TRBJ2-1	CASSPFTRREQFF	TGTGCCAGCAGCCCGTTTACTCGGAGGGAGCAGTTCTTC
TRBD1	NA	TRBV19	TRBJ1-1	CASSIATGGTEAFF	TGTGCCAGTAGTATAGCGACAGGGGGCACTGAAGCTTTCTTT
NA	NA	TRBV5-6	TRBJ1-5	CASSSGGGIQPQHF	TGTGCCAGCAGCTCTGGCGGGGGGATTCAGCCCCAGCATTTT
NA	once	TRBV5-1	TRBJ1-1	CASSLDSGYTEAFF	TGCGCCAGCAGCTTGGACAGCGGGTACACTGAAGCTTTCTTT
NA	NA	TRBV27	TRBJ2-7	CASSRLGRVYEQYF	TGTGCCAGTTCTCGTCTCGGCCGGGTCTACGAGCAGTACTTC
TRBD2	NA	TRBV27	TRBJ2-7	CASSLSSGSPSYEQYF	TGTGCCAGCAGCCTCTCTAGCGGGTCCCCCTCCTACGAGCAGTACTTC
NA	few	TRBV29-1	TRBJ1-1	CSFREPEAFF	TGCAGCTTCAGGGAACCTGAAGCTTTCTTT
NA	NA	TRBV5-1	TRBJ1-2	CASSLIDKPYGYTF	TGCGCCAGCAGTCTTATTGACAAGCCCTATGGCTACACCTTC
TRBD1	NA	TRBV4-1	TRBJ2-7	CASSRQGPILPYEQYF	TGCGCCAGCAGCCGACAGGGACCGATCCTCCCCTACGAGCAGTACTTC
TRBD2	NA	TRBV7-2	TRBJ2-3	CASSLFFWAGATDTQYF	TGTGCCAGCAGCTTATTTTTTTGGGCGGGAGCGACGGATACGCAGTATTTT
NA	NA	TRBV7-9	TRBJ1-1	CASSLATANTEAFF	TGTGCCAGCAGCTTAGCGACAGCGAACACTGAAGCTTTCTTT
TRBD2	NA	TRBV7-2	TRBJ2-4	CASSLAGGRASGNIQYF	TGTGCCAGCAGCTTAGCGGGCGGGAGGGCCTCGGGAAACATTCAGTACTTC
TRBD2	once	TRBV28	TRBJ2-7	CASSSSGTSGGYEQYF	TGTGCCAGCAGTTCTTCCGGGACTAGCGGGGGCTACGAGCAGTACTTC
TRBD2	NA	TRBV6-1	TRBJ2-7	CASSDPLRDYRYEQYF	TGTGCCAGCAGTGATCCCTTAAGGGACTACCGCTACGAGCAGTACTTC
TRBD1	NA	TRBV19	TRBJ1-5	CASSTTRGNQPQHF	TGTGCCAGTAGTACGACCAGGGGGAATCAGCCCCAGCATTTT
NA	once	TRBV4-1	TRBJ2-6	CASSSTSGAGANVLTF	TGCGCCAGCAGCTCCACTTCCGGGGCTGGGGCCAACGTCCTGACTTTC
TRBD1	once	TRBV28	TRBJ1-1	CASSPPTGAVNTEAFF	TGTGCCAGCAGTCCCCCGACAGGGGCAGTGAACACTGAAGCTTTCTTT
TRBD2	NA	TRBV5-1	TRBJ2-5	CASSLAGTSVQETQYF	TGCGCCAGCAGCTTGGCCGGGACTAGCGTACAAGAGACCCAGTACTTC
TRBD1	NA	TRBV28	TRBJ2-3	CASQGAGTDTQYF	TGTGCCAGCCAGGGGGCAGGTACAGATACGCAGTATTTT
NA	NA	TRBV12-1	TRBJ2-1	CASSPPDEQFF	TGTGCCAGCAGCCCCCCTGATGAGCAGTTCTTC
NA	NA	TRBV10-3	TRBJ2-7	CAISAGADYEQYF	TGTGCCATCAGTGCGGGAGCCGACTACGAGCAGTACTTC
NA	NA	TRBV30	TRBJ2-5	CAWRAGEETQYF	TGTGCCTGGAGGGCAGGGGAGGAGACCCAGTACTTC
NA	NA	TRBV4-1	TRBJ2-3	CASSQGSGSSRYTQYF	TGCGCCAGCAGCCAGGGCTCGGGAAGTTCAAGGTATACGCAGTATTTT
NA	NA	TRBV27	TRBJ2-1	CASSSGGSYNEQFF	TGTGCCAGCAGTTCAGGTGGCTCCTACAATGAGCAGTTCTTC
NA	NA	TRBV5-6	TRBJ2-1	CASSEKWPSYNEQFF	TGTGCCAGCAGCGAAAAATGGCCGTCCTACAATGAGCAGTTCTTC
TRBD2	NA	TRBV12-5	TRBJ2-1	CASGTQAGTEQFF	TGTGCTAGTGGTACTCAAGCGGGAACTGAGCAGTTCTTC
NA	NA	TRBV6-6	TRBJ1-2	CASSYSAGQGYTF	TGTGCCAGCAGTTACTCGGCAGGGCAAGGCTACACCTTC
NA	NA	TRBV9	TRBJ2-2	CASSADSGGTTGELFF	TGTGCCAGCAGCGCGGACAGTGGGGGAACCACCGGGGAGCTGTTTTTT
TRBD1	once	TRBV5-1	TRBJ2-3	CASSYLTGAGADTQYF	TGCGCCAGCAGCTACCTGACAGGGGCGGGCGCAGATACGCAGTATTTT
NA	NA	TRBV5-6	TRBJ2-1	CASSVDTSSYNEQFF	TGTGCCAGCAGCGTGGACACCAGCTCCTACAATGAGCAGTTCTTC
NA	NA	TRBV5-1	TRBJ2-4	CASSSLITGALAKNIQYF	TGCGCCAGCAGCTCCCTTATCACAGGCGCACTAGCCAAAAACATTCAGTACTTC
NA	NA	TRBV5-6	TRBJ1-2	CASSRSRVGYGYTF	TGTGCCAGCAGCCGGAGCAGGGTCGGGTATGGCTACACCTTC
NA	NA	TRBV4-1	TRBJ2-6	CASSQIGPYRQLGANVLTF	TGCGCCAGCAGCCAAATTGGCCCGTACAGGCAATTAGGGGCCAACGTCCTGACTTTC
TRBD1	NA	TRBV28	TRBJ2-7	CASSPGQGIEQYF	TGTGCCAGCAGTCCGGGACAGGGGATAGAGCAGTACTTC
NA	NA	TRBV20-1	TRBJ2-7	CSARAYEQYF	TGCAGTGCGAGAGCGTACGAGCAGTACTTC
NA	NA	TRBV19	TRBJ2-5	CASSKGLGGLGEETQYF	TGTGCCAGTAGTAAGGGTTTGGGGGGGCTTGGAGAAGAGACCCAGTACTTC
NA	NA	TRBV4-1	TRBJ2-7	CASSQVWTPAYEQYF	TGCGCCAGCAGCCAAGTGTGGACTCCCGCCTACGAGCAGTACTTC
TRBD2	NA	TRBV5-1	TRBJ2-2	CASSISGRGPGGGELFF	TGCGCCAGCAGCATTAGCGGACGCGGCCCGGGAGGTGGGGAGCTGTTTTTT
NA	NA	TRBV5-6	TRBJ1-3	CASSLAHRDPGNTIYF	TGTGCCAGCAGCTTGGCCCACAGGGACCCTGGAAACACCATATATTTT
TRBD2	NA	TRBV15	TRBJ2-1	CATSREREAYNEQFF	TGTGCCACCAGCAGAGAGCGGGAGGCCTACAATGAGCAGTTCTTC
TRBD2	NA	TRBV28	TRBJ2-1	CASSLFSGKDIEQFF	TGTGCCAGCAGTCTCTTTAGCGGGAAGGATATTGAGCAGTTCTTC
NA	NA	TRBV10-3	TRBJ1-1	CAIRSGGGEVNTEAFF	TGTGCCATCAGGAGCGGGGGGGGCGAGGTGAACACTGAAGCTTTCTTT
TRBD2	NA	TRBV28	TRBJ2-5	CASTGTRPLPTQYF	TGTGCCAGCACCGGGACTAGACCTTTACCGACCCAGTACTTC
NA	NA	TRBV19	TRBJ2-3	CASSMGERSTDTQYF	TGTGCCAGTAGTATGGGCGAGCGGAGCACAGATACGCAGTATTTT
NA	NA	TRBV7-2	TRBJ1-5	CASSVGQLSNNQPQHF	TGTGCCAGCAGCGTTGGACAGCTCAGTAACAATCAGCCCCAGCATTTT